This entry describes one T cell receptor beta chain. V gave up 4 bases and J gave up 5 bases; unmatched junction bases: 9. This CDR3 is built from 15 residues. This sample stems from a study of blood T cell repertoires in COVID-19. Study context: Collection of acute and convalescent COVID-19 samples took place in the United States, Italy and Spain.

TCRdb's copy holds only in-frame clones and misses some; the assay was immunoSEQ multiplex PCR. The profile shows 300,000 to 500,000 clones, around 90% of them singletons. Assignments of participants to cohorts depended upon their own reported clinical history. The chain is built from TRBV5-3 and TRBJ1-5; 7 nucleotides align to TRBD1. TRBV5-3 is identified as an open reading frame with a role that is uncertain. The TCR sequence derives from a woman aged 40 to 49 with acute COVID-19. Material: PBMCs or T cells enriched from blood (not recorded which). This chain's CDR3 is CARSARTGGDQPQHF. The CDR3 DNA follows: TGTGCCAGAAGCGCCAGGACAGGAGGAGATCAGCCCCAGCATTTT.